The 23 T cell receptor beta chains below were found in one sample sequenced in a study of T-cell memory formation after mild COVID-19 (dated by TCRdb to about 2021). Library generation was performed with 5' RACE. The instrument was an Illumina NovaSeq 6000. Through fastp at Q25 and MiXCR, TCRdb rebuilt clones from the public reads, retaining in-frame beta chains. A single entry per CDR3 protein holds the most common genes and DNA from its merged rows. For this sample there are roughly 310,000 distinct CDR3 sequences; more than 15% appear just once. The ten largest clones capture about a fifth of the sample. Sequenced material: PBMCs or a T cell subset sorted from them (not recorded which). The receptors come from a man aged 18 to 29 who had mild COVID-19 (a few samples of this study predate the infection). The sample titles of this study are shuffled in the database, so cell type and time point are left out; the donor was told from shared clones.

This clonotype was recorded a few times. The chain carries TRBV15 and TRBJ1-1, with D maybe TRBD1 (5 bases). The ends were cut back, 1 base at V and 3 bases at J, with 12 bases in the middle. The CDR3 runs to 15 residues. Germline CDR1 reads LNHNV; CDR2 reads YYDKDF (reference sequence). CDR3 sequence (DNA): TGTGCCACCAGCAGAGGTGGAGGGGTGGACACTGAAGCTTTCTTT. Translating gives CATSRGGGVDTEAFF.

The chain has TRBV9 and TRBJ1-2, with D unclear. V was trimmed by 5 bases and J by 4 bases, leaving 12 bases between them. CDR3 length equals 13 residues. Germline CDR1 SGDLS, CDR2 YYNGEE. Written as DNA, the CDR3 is TGTGCCAGCAGTCCCGATTATGGCTATGGCTACACCTTC. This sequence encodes CASSPDYGYGYTF.

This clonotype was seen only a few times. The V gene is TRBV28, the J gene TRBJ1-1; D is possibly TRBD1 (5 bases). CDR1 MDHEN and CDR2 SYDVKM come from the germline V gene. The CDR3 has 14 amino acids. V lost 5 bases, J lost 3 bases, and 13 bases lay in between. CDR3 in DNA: TGTGCCAGCAGTCCCCGAGACAGTTACACTGAAGCTTTCTTT. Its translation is CASSPRDSYTEAFF.

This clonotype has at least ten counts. DNA of the CDR3: TGTGCCAGCGGCTACAATGAGCAGTTCTTC. Protein product: CASGYNEQFF. The V gene is TRBV27, the J gene TRBJ2-1, with D uncertain. This CDR3 contains 10 residues. V was pared by 8 bases and J by 3 bases, with 2 bases between. Germline loops: CDR1 MNHEY, CDR2 SMNVEV (reference sequence).

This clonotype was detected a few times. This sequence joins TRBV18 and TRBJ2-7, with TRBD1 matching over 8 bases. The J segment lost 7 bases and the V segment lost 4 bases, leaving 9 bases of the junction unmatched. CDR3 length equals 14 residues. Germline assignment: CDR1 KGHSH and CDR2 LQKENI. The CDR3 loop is CASSRQGQEGEQYF. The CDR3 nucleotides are TGTGCCAGCTCACGACAGGGGCAGGAGGGTGAGCAGTACTTC.

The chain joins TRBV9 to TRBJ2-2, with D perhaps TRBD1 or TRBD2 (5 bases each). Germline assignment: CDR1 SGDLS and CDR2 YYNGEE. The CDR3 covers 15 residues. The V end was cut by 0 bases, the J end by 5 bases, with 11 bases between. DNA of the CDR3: TGTGCCAGCAGCGTAGTTGGGACCCGAACCGGGGAGCTGTTTTTT. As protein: CASSVVGTRTGELFF. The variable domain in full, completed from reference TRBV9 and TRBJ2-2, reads DSGVTQTPKHLITATGQRVTLRCSPRSGDLSVYWYQQSLDQGLQFLIQYYNGEERAKGNILERFSAQQFPDLHSELNLSSLELGDSALYFCASSVVGTRTGELFFGEGSRLTVL.

CDR3 bases: TGTGCCAGCAGCTTAGATCGGCGGAGCACAGATACGCAGTATTTT. This gives the protein CASSLDRRSTDTQYF. This sequence joins TRBV11-2 and TRBJ2-3; D unclear. From germline, CDR1 is SGHAT and CDR2 FQNNGV. CDR3 length: 15 amino acids. The V gene lost 0 bases and the J gene lost 0 bases, with 7 bases spanning the gap.

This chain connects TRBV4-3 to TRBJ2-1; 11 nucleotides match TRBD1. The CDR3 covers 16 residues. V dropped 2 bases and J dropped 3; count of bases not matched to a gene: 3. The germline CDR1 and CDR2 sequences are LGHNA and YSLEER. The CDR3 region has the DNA TGCGCCAGCAGCCAACCCGGGACAGGGGGCTACAATGAGCAGTTCTTC. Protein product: CASSQPGTGGYNEQFF.

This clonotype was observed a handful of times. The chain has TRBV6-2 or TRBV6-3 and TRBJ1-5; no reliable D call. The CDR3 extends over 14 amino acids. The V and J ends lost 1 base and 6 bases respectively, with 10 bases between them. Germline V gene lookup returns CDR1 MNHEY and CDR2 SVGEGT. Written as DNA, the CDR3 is TGTGCCAGCAGTTACTACGGGAATCGTCAGCCCCAGCATTTT. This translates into CASSYYGNRQPQHF.

This chain's CDR3 is CASSRQLPANTGELFF. CDR3 DNA sequence: TGTGCCAGCAGCAGACAGCTACCCGCGAACACCGGGGAGCTGTTTTTT. This sequence joins TRBV7-3 and TRBJ2-2; TRBD1 might be the D (5 bases). The CDR3 has 16 amino acids. CDR1 and CDR2 (germline): SGHTA, FQGTGA. Trimming removed 5 bases at V and 0 bases at J, with 13 bases between.

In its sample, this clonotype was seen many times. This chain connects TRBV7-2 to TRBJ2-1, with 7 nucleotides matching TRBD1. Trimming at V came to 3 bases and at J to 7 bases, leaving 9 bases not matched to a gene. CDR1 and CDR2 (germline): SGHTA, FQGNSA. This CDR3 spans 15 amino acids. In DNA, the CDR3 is TGTGCCAGCAGCTTCAGGGACAGCCCGACAAATGAGCAGTTCTTC. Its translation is CASSFRDSPTNEQFF. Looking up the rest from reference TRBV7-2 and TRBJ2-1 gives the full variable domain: GAGVSQSPSNKVTEKGKDVELRCDPISGHTALYWYRQSLGQGLEFLIYFQGNSAPDKSGLPSDRFSAERTGGSVSTLTIQRTQQEDSAVYLCASSFRDSPTNEQFFGPGTRLTVL.

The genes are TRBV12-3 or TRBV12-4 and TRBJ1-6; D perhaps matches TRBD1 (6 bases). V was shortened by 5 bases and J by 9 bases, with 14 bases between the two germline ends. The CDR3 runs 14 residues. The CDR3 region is CASSQRGQSSPLHF. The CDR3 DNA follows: TGTGCCAGCAGTCAGAGGGGACAAAGTTCACCCCTCCACTTT.

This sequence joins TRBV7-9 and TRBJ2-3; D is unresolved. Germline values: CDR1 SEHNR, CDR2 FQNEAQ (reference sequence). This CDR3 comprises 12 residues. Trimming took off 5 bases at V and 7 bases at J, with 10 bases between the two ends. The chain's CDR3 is CASSIRPHTQYF. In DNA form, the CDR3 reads TGTGCCAGCAGCATACGTCCGCATACGCAGTATTTT.

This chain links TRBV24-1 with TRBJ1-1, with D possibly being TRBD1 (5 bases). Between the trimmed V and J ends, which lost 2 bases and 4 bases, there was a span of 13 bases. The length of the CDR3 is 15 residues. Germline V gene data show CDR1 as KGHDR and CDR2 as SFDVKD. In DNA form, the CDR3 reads TGTGCCACCAGTGATTCGGGGCAGGGAGGCACTGAAGCTTTCTTT. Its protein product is CATSDSGQGGTEAFF.

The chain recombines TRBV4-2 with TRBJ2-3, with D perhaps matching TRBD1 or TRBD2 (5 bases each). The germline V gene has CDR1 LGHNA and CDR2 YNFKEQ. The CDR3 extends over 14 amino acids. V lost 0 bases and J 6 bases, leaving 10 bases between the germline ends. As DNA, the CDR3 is TGTGCCAGCAGCCAAGATATCAGGGACGATACGCAGTATTTT. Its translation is CASSQDIRDDTQYF.

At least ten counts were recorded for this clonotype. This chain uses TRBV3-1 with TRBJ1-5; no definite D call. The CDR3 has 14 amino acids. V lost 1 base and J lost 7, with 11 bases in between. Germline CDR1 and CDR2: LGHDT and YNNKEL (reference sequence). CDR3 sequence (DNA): TGTGCCAGCAGCCAAGGGGAGGTCTGGCAGCCCCAGCATTTT. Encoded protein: CASSQGEVWQPQHF.

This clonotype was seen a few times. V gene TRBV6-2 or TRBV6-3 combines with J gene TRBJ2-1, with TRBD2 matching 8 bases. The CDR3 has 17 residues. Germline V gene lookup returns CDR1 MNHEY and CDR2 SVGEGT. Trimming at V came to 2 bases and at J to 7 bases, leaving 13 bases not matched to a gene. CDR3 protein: CASSYPGRGASGNEQFF. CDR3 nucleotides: TGTGCCAGCAGTTACCCAGGGCGGGGGGCCAGTGGGAATGAGCAGTTCTTC.

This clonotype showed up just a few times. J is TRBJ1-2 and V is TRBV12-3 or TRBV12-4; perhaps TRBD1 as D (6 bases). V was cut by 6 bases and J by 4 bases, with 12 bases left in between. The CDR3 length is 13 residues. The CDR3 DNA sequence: TGTGCCAGCAGATCTACAGGGAGCTATGGCTACACCTTC. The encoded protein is CASRSTGSYGYTF.

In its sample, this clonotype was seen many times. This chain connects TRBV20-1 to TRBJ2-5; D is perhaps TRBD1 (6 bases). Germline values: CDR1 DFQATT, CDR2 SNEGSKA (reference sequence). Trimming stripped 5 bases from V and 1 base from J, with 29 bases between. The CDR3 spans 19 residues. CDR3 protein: CSAVGQSMGIKGPQETQYF. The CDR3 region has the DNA TGCAGTGCTGTAGGACAGTCGATGGGAATAAAGGGACCCCAAGAGACCCAGTACTTC.

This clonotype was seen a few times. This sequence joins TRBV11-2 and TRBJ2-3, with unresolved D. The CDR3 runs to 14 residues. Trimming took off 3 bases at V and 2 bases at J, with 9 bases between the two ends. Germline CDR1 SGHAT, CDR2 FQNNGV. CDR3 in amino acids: CASSLDRHTDTQYF. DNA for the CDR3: TGTGCCAGCAGCTTGGACCGTCACACAGATACGCAGTATTTT. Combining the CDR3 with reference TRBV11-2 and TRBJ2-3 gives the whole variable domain EAGVAQSPRYKIIEKRQSVAFWCNPISGHATLYWYQQILGQGPKLLIQFQNNGVVDDSQLPKDRFSAERLKGVDSTLKIQPAKLEDSAVYLCASSLDRHTDTQYFGPGTRLTVL.

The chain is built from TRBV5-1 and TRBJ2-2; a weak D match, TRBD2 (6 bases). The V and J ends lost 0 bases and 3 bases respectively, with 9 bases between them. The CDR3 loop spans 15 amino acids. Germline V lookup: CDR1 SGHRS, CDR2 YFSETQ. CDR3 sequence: CASSLGGVHTGELFF. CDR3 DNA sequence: TGCGCCAGCAGCTTGGGCGGGGTGCACACCGGGGAGCTGTTTTTT. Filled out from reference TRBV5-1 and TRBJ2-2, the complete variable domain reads KAGVTQTPRYLIKTRGQQVTLSCSPISGHRSVSWYQQTPGQGLQFLFEYFSETQRNKGNFPGRFSGRQFSNSRSEMNVSTLELGDSALYLCASSLGGVHTGELFFGEGSRLTVL.

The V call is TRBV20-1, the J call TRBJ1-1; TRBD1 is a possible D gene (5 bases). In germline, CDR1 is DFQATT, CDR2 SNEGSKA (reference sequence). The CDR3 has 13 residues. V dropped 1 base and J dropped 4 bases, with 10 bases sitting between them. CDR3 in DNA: TGCAGTGCTAGAGCGGGACGGACCACTGAAGCTTTCTTT. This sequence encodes CSARAGRTTEAFF.

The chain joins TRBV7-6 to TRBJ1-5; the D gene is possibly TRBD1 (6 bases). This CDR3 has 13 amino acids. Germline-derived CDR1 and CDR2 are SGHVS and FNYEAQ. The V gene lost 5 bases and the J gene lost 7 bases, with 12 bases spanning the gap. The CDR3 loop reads CASSPQQGQPQHF. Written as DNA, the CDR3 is TGTGCCAGCAGCCCCCAACAGGGCCAGCCCCAGCATTTT.